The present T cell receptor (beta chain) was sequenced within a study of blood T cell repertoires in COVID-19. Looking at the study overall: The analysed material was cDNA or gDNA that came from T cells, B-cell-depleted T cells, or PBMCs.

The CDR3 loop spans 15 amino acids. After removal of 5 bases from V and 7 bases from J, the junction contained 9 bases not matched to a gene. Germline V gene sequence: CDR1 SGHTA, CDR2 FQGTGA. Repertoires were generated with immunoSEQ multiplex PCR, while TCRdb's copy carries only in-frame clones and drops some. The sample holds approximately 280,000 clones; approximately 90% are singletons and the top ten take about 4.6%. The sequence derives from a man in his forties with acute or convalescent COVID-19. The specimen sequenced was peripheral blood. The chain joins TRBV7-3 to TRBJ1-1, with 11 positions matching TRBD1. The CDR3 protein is CASSDRDRGIGEAFF. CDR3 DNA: TGTGCCAGCAGCGATCGGGACAGGGGGATCGGTGAAGCTTTCTTT.